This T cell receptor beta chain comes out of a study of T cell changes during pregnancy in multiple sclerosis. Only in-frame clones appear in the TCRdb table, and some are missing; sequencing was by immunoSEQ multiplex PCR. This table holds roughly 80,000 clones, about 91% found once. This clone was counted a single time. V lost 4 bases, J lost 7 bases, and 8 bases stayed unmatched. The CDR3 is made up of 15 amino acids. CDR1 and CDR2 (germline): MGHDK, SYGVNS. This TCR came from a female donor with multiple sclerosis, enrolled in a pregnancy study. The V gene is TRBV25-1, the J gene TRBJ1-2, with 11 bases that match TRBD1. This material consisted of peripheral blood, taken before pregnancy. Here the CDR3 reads CASSALGTGGSGYTF. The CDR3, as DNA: TGTGCCAGCAGTGCTCTTGGGACAGGGGGATCTGGCTACACCTTC.